The 10 T cell receptor beta chains reported below all come from one sample, sequenced in a study of kidney transplant recipient with SARS-CoV-2 infection. TCRdb recomputed calls from the reads with MiXCR, one row per CDR3 protein. The sample shows 200,000 to 300,000 distinct CDR3 sequences, more than 25% of them seen only once. The sample was a blood sample, taken at baseline and around day 110 from a kidney transplant recipient. These receptors were collected from a male patient younger than 45 who had COVID-19 and was a kidney transplant recipient. Certain T cells may be donor cells from the graft.

This clonotype was detected many times. The chain joins TRBV5-5 to TRBJ1-2; D is ambiguous. Trimming removed 6 bases at V and 4 bases at J, with 22 bases between. CDR3 length: 16 amino acids. The germline CDR1 and CDR2 sequences are SGHKS and YYEKEE (reference sequence). In DNA, the CDR3 is TGTGCCAGCATCGTTGCTGTCTCGCGAAAGACCTATGGCTACACCTTC. Its protein is CASIVAVSRKTYGYTF.

This clonotype was counted ten times or more. This chain joins TRBV7-1 and TRBJ1-2, with D hard to call. Being an ORF, TRBV7-1 has a function that is uncertain. V was pared by 5 bases and J by 4 bases, with 23 bases between. The CDR3 extends over 17 amino acids. CDR3 sequence reads: CASSDLSHEGKTYGYTF. In DNA form, the CDR3 reads TGTGCCAGCAGCGACTTGAGTCACGAGGGAAAGACCTATGGCTACACCTTC.

This clonotype showed up many times. The chain has TRBV21-1 and TRBJ2-1; the table's D call of TRBD2 was not tested on the DNA. TRBV21-1 is tagged as a pseudogene. The length of the CDR3 is 18 residues. CDR3 sequence reads: CASSKVTLAGSSYNEQFF. The DNA of the CDR3 is TGTGCCAGCAGCAAAGTCACTCTAGCGGGGAGCTCCTACAATGAGCAGTTCTTC.

In regard to this clonotype: A clone one base away is much larger, so this may be a read error. The gene calls are TRBV15 and TRBJ1-2; no clear D. The CDR3 totals 17 residues. V was trimmed by 5 bases and J by 4 bases, leaving 23 bases between them. In germline, CDR1 is LNHNV, CDR2 YYDKDF (reference sequence). CDR3 sequence (DNA): TGTGCCACCAGCGGTCATAAAAGGCGTGGAAAGACCTATGGCTACACCTTC. The encoded protein is CATSGHKRRGKTYGYTF.

Points on this clonotype: A read error may explain this, as a much larger clone is one base away. The chain carries TRBV7-9 and TRBJ1-5, with D tentatively TRBD1 (5 bases). This CDR3 has 16 amino acids. CDR1 is SEHNR, CDR2 FQNEAQ, per germline (reference sequence). CDR3 bases: TGTGCCAGCAGCCTGGCGACAGTCTGGGGCAATCAGCCCCGGCATTTT. Residues: CASSLATVWGNQPRHF.

For this clonotype: A much larger clone lies a single base off, so this may be a read error. This CDR3 is missing its conserved last phenylalanine or tryptophan, likely due to a read error. V gene TRBV30 combines with J gene TRBJ1-2; unclear D gene. The germline gives CDR1 GTSNPN, CDR2 SVGIG (reference sequence). The CDR3 is 14 amino acids. V lost 0 bases to trimming and J lost 6 bases, with 14 bases between them. The CDR3 loop reads CAWSVTGPSHGYTL. CDR3 nucleotides: TGTGCCTGGAGTGTAACTGGACCTTCCCATGGCTACACCCTC.

The table lists this clonotype with many counts. The chain combines TRBV5-1 with TRBJ2-5, with 7 nucleotides matching TRBD1. Germline V gives CDR1 SGHRS, CDR2 YFSETQ. Trimming removed 4 bases from V and 3 bases from J; junction bases left unmatched: 15. This CDR3 has 17 residues. Here the CDR3 reads CASSLIDRDRLKETQYF. CDR3 bases: TGCGCCAGCAGCCTAATTGACCGGGACAGACTAAAAGAGACCCAGTACTTC.

This clonotype was counted ten times or more. The chain is built from TRBV3-1 and TRBJ1-5; no firm D call. Germline V lookup: CDR1 LGHDT, CDR2 YNNKEL (reference sequence). The CDR3 loop spans 15 amino acids. The V end was cut by 3 bases, the J end by 3 bases, with 12 bases between. The CDR3 spells CASSHKGTPNQPQHF. In DNA form, the CDR3 reads TGTGCCAGCAGCCATAAAGGAACACCCAATCAGCCCCAGCATTTT.

This clonotype was seen repeatedly, ten times or more. V gene TRBV12-3 or TRBV12-4 combines with J gene TRBJ1-6, with D perhaps matching TRBD1 (5 bases). The length of the CDR3 is 13 residues. V was shortened by 3 bases and J by 10 bases, with 10 bases between the two germline ends. DNA for the CDR3: TGTGCCAGCAGTTTTGGGGGAGAGTCACCCCTCCACTTT. Amino acid sequence: CASSFGGESPLHF.

This clonotype was seen ten or more times. This chain joins TRBV6-5 and TRBJ2-3, with unresolved D. Germline-derived CDR1 and CDR2 are MNHEY and SVGAGI. V lost 4 bases and J 0 bases, leaving 14 bases between the germline ends. This CDR3 contains 16 residues. This CDR3 reads CASSSFVGTSTDTQYF. The CDR3 nucleotides are TGTGCCAGCAGTTCCTTCGTAGGAACTAGCACAGATACGCAGTATTTT.